The 6 T cell receptor beta chains below all came from one sample that was sequenced in a study of blood T cell repertoires in COVID-19. Some clones are missing from TCRdb's copy, which holds only in-frame ones; the method was immunoSEQ multiplex PCR. The sample consists of approximately 90,000 clones, nearly 80% of them appearing once. Sequencing used peripheral blood. The receptors originated from a man aged 70 or older with COVID-19, enrolled during active disease.

The chain has TRBV10-3 and TRBJ1-5, with 8 bases matching TRBD1. The trim removed 6 bases at V and 2 bases at J, leaving 6 bases unmatched. Germline V lookup: CDR1 ENHRY, CDR2 SYGVKD. This CDR3 region has 15 residues. CDR3 region: CAISVGQGGNQPQHF. The CDR3 bases are TGTGCCATCAGCGTAGGACAGGGCGGCAATCAGCCCCAGCATTTT.

The gene calls are TRBV7-9 and TRBJ1-1, with D tentatively TRBD1 (5 bases). Germline assignment: CDR1 SEHNR and CDR2 FQNEAQ (reference sequence). V lost 0 bases, J lost 1 base, and 12 bases lay in between. This CDR3 is built from 16 residues. CDR3 protein: CASSLAPRGGNTEAFF. The CDR3 nucleotides read TGTGCCAGCAGCTTAGCGCCCCGCGGGGGGAACACTGAAGCTTTCTTT.

This chain links TRBV5-1 with TRBJ2-3; possibly TRBD1 for D (6 bases). The CDR3 runs 18 residues. Germline V gene lookup returns CDR1 SGHRS and CDR2 YFSETQ. V dropped 4 bases and J dropped 2 bases, with 23 bases sitting between them. CDR3 protein: CASSQLPRTDTSTDTQYF. The CDR3 bases are TGCGCCAGCAGCCAATTACCTAGGACAGACACTTCCACAGATACGCAGTATTTT.

The gene calls are TRBV27 and TRBJ2-7; a possible D gene is TRBD2 (6 bases). This CDR3 region has 16 residues. Germline CDR1 and CDR2: MNHEY and SMNVEV (reference sequence). V shed 5 bases and J shed 2 bases, with 19 bases lying between them. CDR3 protein: CASSPLTPGEPYEQYF. In DNA form, the CDR3 reads TGTGCCAGCAGTCCGCTGACCCCGGGGGAGCCCTACGAGCAGTACTTC.

Worth noting for this clone: Mismatch with germline at one junction end may stem from a read error. The rearrangement uses TRBV7-2 and TRBJ2-7; TRBD1 matches at 9 bases. The germline V gene has CDR1 SGHTA and CDR2 FQGNSA. The CDR3 is 12 amino acids. CDR3 sequence: CASSLTGGLPDF. The CDR3, as DNA: TGTGCCAGCAGCTTAACAGGGGGCCTCCCCGACTTC.

J is TRBJ2-6 and V is TRBV19, with 7 bases aligning to TRBD2. The junction had 9 bases not matched to a gene; V was cut back by 3 bases and J by 1 base. Per germline, CDR1 LNHDA and CDR2 SQIVND (reference sequence). The CDR3 extends over 18 amino acids. The chain's CDR3 is CASSIGRRGSSGANVLTF. The CDR3 DNA follows: TGTGCCAGTAGTATCGGGAGGCGGGGCTCGTCTGGGGCCAACGTCCTGACTTTC.